This entry lists 27 T cell receptor beta chains sequenced from one sample in a study of cytomegalovirus exposure and HLA in healthy donors. The PCR used 60 Vbeta and 13 Jbeta primers. Method: immunoSEQ multiplex PCR; TCRdb's copy keeps in-frame clones and lacks some. The table lists under 200,000 clones. Specimen: PBMCs. These receptors all stem from a woman under 30 in good health and CMV-seropositive.

This chain joins TRBV6-1 and TRBJ1-4; D gene uncertain. Deletions cut 6 bases from V and 8 bases from J, with 16 bases between. CDR1 and CDR2 (germline): MNHNS, SASEGT. The CDR3 consists of 14 residues. CDR3 nucleotide sequence: TGTGCCAGCAGGCCCATCGGGTTGAGGGAAAAACTGTTTTTT. Translated, it gives CASRPIGLREKLFF.

V and J are TRBV6-1 and TRBJ2-3; TRBD2 matches 8 bases. The germline V gene has CDR1 MNHNS and CDR2 SASEGT. The V segment lost 3 bases and the J segment 8 bases; nucleotides outside the gene matches: 10. This CDR3 comprises 15 residues. The DNA for the CDR3 is TGTGCCAGCAGTGAGATAGCGGGGAGACGGGGTACGCAGTATTTT. It yields the protein CASSEIAGRRGTQYF.

This chain links TRBV4-1 with TRBJ1-3; TRBD1 aligns across 7 bases. This CDR3 spans 15 amino acids. The V and J ends lost 3 bases and 2 bases, in that order; junction bases with no gene match: 4. Germline V lookup: CDR1 MGHRA, CDR2 YSYEKL. CDR3: CASSHPDRAGNTIYF. The CDR3, as DNA: TGCGCCAGCAGCCACCCAGACAGGGCTGGAAACACCATATATTTT.

The rearrangement joins TRBV30 to TRBJ2-7, with TRBD1 identical over 7 bases. The ends lost 4 bases at V and 6 bases at J; junction bases unmatched: 9. CDR1 is GTSNPN and CDR2 is SVGIG in the germline V gene (reference sequence). There are 13 residues in the CDR3. This CDR3 reads CAWKVAGGSEQYF. The CDR3 DNA sequence: TGTGCCTGGAAGGTAGCAGGGGGAAGCGAGCAGTACTTC.

The J gene is TRBJ2-3, the V gene TRBV30; 15 nucleotides line up with TRBD2. The germline CDR1 and CDR2 sequences are GTSNPN and SVGIG (reference sequence). CDR3 size: 21 residues. Germline trimming cut 3 bases from V and 2 bases from J; bases unmatched to any gene: 18. The CDR3 sequence is CAWSGQSRTSGRAKYTDTQYF. The CDR3 coding sequence is TGTGCCTGGAGCGGGCAGTCCCGGACTAGCGGGAGGGCCAAATACACAGATACGCAGTATTTT. The full variable domain, rest sourced from reference TRBV30 and TRBJ2-3, is SQTIHQWPATLVQPVGSPLSLECTVEGTSNPNLYWYRQAAGRGLQLLFYSVGIGQISSEVPQNLSASRPQDRQFILSSKKLLLSDSGFYLCAWSGQSRTSGRAKYTDTQYFGPGTRLTVL.

This chain uses TRBV7-9 with TRBJ1-2; D is perhaps TRBD1 (5 bases). Trimming cost V 4 bases and J 5 bases, with 8 bases left between them. The CDR3 is 12 residues long. Per the germline V gene, CDR1 is SEHNR and CDR2 is FQNEAQ (reference sequence). The CDR3 loop is CASSSSGYGYTF. The DNA for the CDR3 is TGTGCCAGCAGCTCATCAGGGTATGGCTACACCTTC. The full variable domain, rest sourced from reference TRBV7-9 and TRBJ1-2, is DTGVSQNPRHKITKRGQNVTFRCDPISEHNRLYWYRQTLGQGPEFLTYFQNEAQLEKSRLLSDRFSAERPKGSFSTLEIQRTEQGDSAMYLCASSSSGYGYTFGSGTRLTVV.

V usage is TRBV5-1 and J usage is TRBJ1-6; TRBD1 is a possible D gene (6 bases). V lost 0 bases and J 3 bases, leaving 13 bases between the germline ends. Germline-derived CDR1 and CDR2 are SGHRS and YFSETQ. The CDR3 is made up of 17 amino acids. The CDR3 bases are TGCGCCAGCAGCTTGGGAGCCTCGACAGGCTATAATTCACCCCTCCACTTT. Protein: CASSLGASTGYNSPLHF.

This chain joins TRBV15 and TRBJ1-2, with 8 bases aligning to TRBD1. The CDR3 contains 17 residues. The trim removed 0 bases at V and 4 bases at J, leaving 10 bases unmatched. Germline V gene sequence: CDR1 LNHNV, CDR2 YYDKDF (reference sequence). CDR3 region: CATSRDRGQGISYGYTF. The CDR3 coding sequence is TGTGCCACCAGCAGAGATCGAGGACAGGGAATAAGCTATGGCTACACCTTC.

V usage is TRBV5-4 and J usage is TRBJ2-3, with TRBD2 matching over 8 bases. CDR3 size: 14 residues. CDR1 and CDR2 from the germline V gene are SGHNT and YYREEE (reference sequence). With 2 bases clipped from V and 7 bases from J, the junction kept 6 bases outside the gene matches. The CDR3 DNA reads as TGTGCCAGCAGCTTCGCCGGGGGGGCGTATACGCAGTATTTT. Translation gives CASSFAGGAYTQYF.

The chain combines TRBV18 with TRBJ2-1; D is perhaps TRBD1 (7 bases). The germline V gene encodes CDR1 KGHSH and CDR2 LQKENI. Trimming pared 3 bases from V and 4 bases from J, leaving 13 bases between. The CDR3 is made up of 15 amino acids. CDR3 sequence reads: CASSPAGQLYNEQFF. The CDR3, as DNA: TGTGCCAGCTCACCGGCGGGACAGCTATACAATGAGCAGTTCTTC.

The V and J genes are TRBV5-1 and TRBJ1-1; 8 bases align to TRBD1. The trim removed 3 bases at V and 2 bases at J, leaving 12 bases unmatched. Germline V CDR1 and CDR2: SGHRS, YFSETQ. This CDR3 is built from 17 residues. The CDR3 nucleotides are TGCGCCAGCAGCTCGAATCCAGGGGGCTGGGACAACACTGAAGCTTTCTTT. As protein: CASSSNPGGWDNTEAFF.

The chain is built from TRBV7-9 and TRBJ2-5; possible D gene TRBD2, 7 bases. Trimming shortened V by 5 bases and J by 5 bases, and 15 bases separated the two germline ends. CDR1 and CDR2 from the germline V gene are SEHNR and FQNEAQ (reference sequence). This CDR3 is 14 amino acids long. CDR3 amino acids: CASSLRGAGETQYF. For the CDR3, the DNA is TGTGCCAGCAGCCTTCGGGGGGCCGGGGAGACCCAGTACTTC.

J is TRBJ2-3 and V is TRBV2, with a tentative D call TRBD1 (5 bases). Germline CDR1 is SNHLY and CDR2 is FYNNEI. V lost 3 bases and J 3 bases, leaving 16 bases between the germline ends. The CDR3 runs to 16 residues. DNA for the CDR3: TGTGCCAGCAGTGAGATTGCAGGGTTCGGTACAGATACGCAGTATTTT. Translation gives CASSEIAGFGTDTQYF. Looking up the rest from reference TRBV2 and TRBJ2-3 gives the full variable domain: EPEVTQTPSHQVTQMGQEVILRCVPISNHLYFYWYRQILGQKVEFLVSFYNNEISEKSEIFDDQFSVERPDGSNFTLKIRSTKLEDSAMYFCASSEIAGFGTDTQYFGPGTRLTVL.

The CDR3 spells CASSAQTGWGEKLFF. CDR3 sequence (DNA): TGTGCCAGCAGTGCCCAGACAGGGTGGGGTGAAAAACTGTTTTTT. The chain uses TRBV6-1 and TRBJ1-4; TRBD1 aligns across 7 bases. Germline CDR1 reads MNHNS; CDR2 reads SASEGT. With 4 bases clipped from V and 7 bases from J, the junction kept 9 bases outside the gene matches. This CDR3 comprises 15 residues.

As regards this clone: One end of the junction does not line up with germline, which may come from a read error. J is TRBJ1-1 and V is TRBV4-2; 8 bases line up with TRBD1. The CDR3 extends over 14 amino acids. Germline V gene lookup returns CDR1 LGHNA and CDR2 YNFKEQ. CDR3: CASSHNRGNPEAFF. The CDR3 DNA sequence: TGTGCCAGCAGCCACAACAGGGGGAACCCTGAAGCTTTCTTT.

V and J are TRBV5-1 and TRBJ1-2, with D tentatively TRBD1 (6 bases). Germline CDR1 SGHRS, CDR2 YFSETQ. The ends were cut back, 2 bases at V and 1 base at J, with 9 bases in the middle. The CDR3 consists of 14 residues. The CDR3 coding sequence is TGCGCCAGCAGCTTAGGGGACATTAACTATGGCTACACCTTC. It codes for CASSLGDINYGYTF. Full variable domain (remainder filled in from reference TRBV5-1 and TRBJ1-2): KAGVTQTPRYLIKTRGQQVTLSCSPISGHRSVSWYQQTPGQGLQFLFEYFSETQRNKGNFPGRFSGRQFSNSRSEMNVSTLELGDSALYLCASSLGDINYGYTFGSGTRLTVV.

The chain carries TRBV5-1 and TRBJ1-4; TRBD1 aligns across 7 bases. CDR1 and CDR2 (germline): SGHRS, YFSETQ. V gave up 4 bases and J gave up 7 bases; unmatched junction bases: 16. The CDR3 covers 17 residues. The CDR3 region is CASSQQGMSLRGEKLFF. Written as DNA, the CDR3 is TGCGCCAGCAGCCAACAGGGGATGTCCCTAAGAGGTGAAAAACTGTTTTTT. The full variable domain, rest sourced from reference TRBV5-1 and TRBJ1-4, is KAGVTQTPRYLIKTRGQQVTLSCSPISGHRSVSWYQQTPGQGLQFLFEYFSETQRNKGNFPGRFSGRQFSNSRSEMNVSTLELGDSALYLCASSQQGMSLRGEKLFFGSGTQLSVL.

The rearrangement links TRBV2 to TRBJ2-4, with 12 bases lining up with TRBD2. CDR1 and CDR2 from the germline V gene are SNHLY and FYNNEI. The ends lost 2 bases at V and 0 bases at J; junction bases unmatched: 8. The CDR3 sequence is 19 residues long. The CDR3 DNA reads as TGTGCCAGCAGTGAATCGGCTAGCGGGGGGGGGCTAGCCAAAAACATTCAGTACTTC. Its protein is CASSESASGGGLAKNIQYF.

Here the CDR3 DNA reads TGTGCCAGCAGCTTACAGAACACTGAAGCTTTCTTT. Amino acids: CASSLQNTEAFF. This chain connects TRBV7-9 to TRBJ1-1; no clear D gene. Germline values: CDR1 SEHNR, CDR2 FQNEAQ (reference sequence). The CDR3 extends over 12 amino acids. The ends were cut back, 2 bases at V and 1 base at J, with 2 bases in the middle.

The rearrangement links TRBV5-7 to TRBJ2-5; D is unclear. The DNA end is a closer match to TRBJ2-7, so the J assignment may be wrong. TRBV5-7 is annotated as an ORF whose role is uncertain. This CDR3 has 15 amino acids. The CDR3 DNA sequence: TGTGCCAGCAGCTTGAGGAATGGGCAGCAATACGAGCAGTACTTC. Its protein is CASSLRNGQQYEQYF.

The chain has TRBV7-2 and TRBJ1-2; a possible D gene is TRBD1 (5 bases). Germline CDR1 reads SGHTA; CDR2 reads FQGNSA. Between the trimmed V and J ends, which lost 3 bases and 8 bases, there was a span of 13 bases. The CDR3 is 13 amino acids. In DNA form, the CDR3 reads TGTGCCAGCAGCTTGGGGCAGGGAGGCGGCTACACCTTC. Amino acids: CASSLGQGGGYTF.

This sequence joins TRBV21-1 and TRBJ1-5. TRBV21-1 is shown as a pseudogene. The CDR3 covers 17 residues. The CDR3: CASSNGAGFYSNQPQHF. The CDR3 nucleotides are TGTGCCAGCAGCAACGGAGCGGGTTTTTATAGCAATCAGCCCCAGCATTTT.

This chain uses TRBV5-4 with TRBJ2-5, with 8 positions matching TRBD2. V was pared by 3 bases and J by 3 bases, with 7 bases of the junction left unmatched. Germline-derived CDR1 and CDR2 are SGHNT and YYREEE (reference sequence). This CDR3 contains 15 residues. CDR3: CASSSRGRGEETQYF. The CDR3 DNA is TGTGCCAGCAGCTCCCGAGGGCGGGGGGAAGAGACCCAGTACTTC.

The V and J genes are TRBV9 and TRBJ2-7; 11 nucleotides match TRBD1. There are 15 residues in the CDR3. CDR1 and CDR2 from the germline V gene are SGDLS and YYNGEE. V lost 3 bases, J lost 3 bases, and 5 bases stayed unmatched. The CDR3 DNA is TGTGCCAGCAGCGCAGCGGGACAGGGGGACTACGAGCAGTACTTC. It specifies CASSAAGQGDYEQYF. The full variable domain, in which reference TRBV9 and TRBJ2-7 provide the parts outside the CDR3, is DSGVTQTPKHLITATGQRVTLRCSPRSGDLSVYWYQQSLDQGLQFLIQYYNGEERAKGNILERFSAQQFPDLHSELNLSSLELGDSALYFCASSAAGQGDYEQYFGPGTRLTVT.

The V and J genes are TRBV6-1 and TRBJ1-3; weak D call: TRBD1 (6 bases). The germline CDR1 and CDR2 sequences are MNHNS and SASEGT. The CDR3 totals 14 residues. Trimming left V 9 bases short and J 0 bases short, with 12 bases between. In DNA, the CDR3 is TGTGCCAGTACAGGACAGTTCTCTGGAAACACCATATATTTT. This translates into CASTGQFSGNTIYF.

The CDR3 region is CAWRMGQAMSSYNEQFF. CDR3 nucleotides: TGTGCCTGGAGGATGGGACAGGCCATGAGCTCCTACAATGAGCAGTTCTTC. The chain employs TRBV30 and TRBJ2-1; TRBD1 matches at 8 bases. Germline loops: CDR1 GTSNPN, CDR2 SVGIG (reference sequence). This CDR3 spans 17 amino acids. The V and J ends lost 3 bases and 0 bases, in that order; junction bases with no gene match: 10.

The V gene is TRBV5-4, the J gene TRBJ1-2; 8 positions match TRBD1. V gave up 9 bases and J gave up 3 bases; unmatched junction bases: 7. The CDR3 is 13 residues long. CDR1 and CDR2 from the germline V gene are SGHNT and YYREEE (reference sequence). The CDR3 region is CATWTGLYYGYTF. The CDR3, as DNA: TGTGCCACCTGGACAGGGCTATACTATGGCTACACCTTC.